The clone carrying this TCR beta chain was picked up many times. No antigen is known for it. CDR3 of TCR beta was amplified from genomic DNA via a two-round multiplex PCR. The use of primers specific to each TRBV and TRBJ gene characterized first-round PCR. TCRdb re-analysed the multiplex PCR reads in MiXCR, keeping a single row per CDR3 protein. The data hold roughly 15,000 distinct CDR3 sequences, with about a third observed a single time. These data are taken from a study of prognosis after radiotherapy for stage I lung cancer. At the level of the study: The enrollment of patients with stage I non-small cell lung cancer occurred between April 2018 and 2019. Adenocarcinoma occurred in around 12 patients and squamous cell carcinoma in over 5. Among the non-small cell lung cancer patients, all were considered medically inoperable.

Per germline, CDR1 LNHDA and CDR2 SQIVND (reference sequence). This CDR3 is 14 amino acids long. With 11 bases clipped from V and 6 bases from J, the junction kept 9 bases outside the gene matches. Study conclusions and caveats: Some patients went on to develop distant metastases. Their Shannon entropy after stereotactic body radiation therapy was lower, and its change from baseline was also lower.

Sequencing was performed on PBMCs, taken before or after stereotactic body radiation therapy (not recorded which). V and J are TRBV19 and TRBJ1-5; 11 nucleotides line up with TRBD1. The receptor comes from a donor aged 50 or older with non-small cell lung cancer. In nucleotides, the CDR3 is TGTGCCGGTTCCGGGACAGGGGGTCGTCAGCCCCAGCATTTT. Residues: CAGSGTGGRQPQHF.